Listed below are T cell receptor beta chains from one sample, sequenced in a study of cytomegalovirus exposure and HLA in healthy donors. Measured with immunoSEQ multiplex PCR; TCRdb has only the in-frame clones, and not every one. The sample comprises about 90,000 clones, 55% to 75% of which are singletons, and over 13% rests with the top ten. Sequenced: PBMCs. The receptors shown here come from a woman aged 45-60 years in good health and CMV-seropositive. CDR3s include the opening cysteine and the closing phenylalanine or tryptophan. A D gene is named only where the DNA matches it firmly. Rows give clone size only sometimes, using once, few, many, or a class for an expanded clone.

J: TRBJ2-3; V: TRBV7-6; size: -; D: -; CDR3: CASSSPSRDTQYF; DNA: TGTGCCAGCAGCTCACCCTCGAGGGATACGCAGTATTTT
J: TRBJ2-7; V: TRBV30; size: few; D: -; CDR3: CAWSVGLQTEQYF; DNA: TGTGCCTGGAGTGTAGGACTTCAGACCGAGCAGTACTTC
J: TRBJ2-7; V: TRBV7-2; size: few; D: TRBD2; CDR3: CASSSRLAGGNEQYF; DNA: TGTGCCAGCAGCTCTCGACTAGCGGGAGGCAACGAGCAGTACTTC
J: TRBJ2-5; V: TRBV7-9; size: -; D: TRBD2; CDR3: CASSRSGKETQYF; DNA: TGTGCCAGCAGCAGGAGCGGGAAAGAGACCCAGTACTTC
J: TRBJ1-5; V: TRBV27; size: once; D: TRBD1; CDR3: CASRPGQGSNQPQHF; DNA: TGTGCCAGCAGGCCCGGACAGGGGAGCAATCAGCCCCAGCATTTT
J: TRBJ1-1; V: TRBV6-1; size: few; D: -; CDR3: CASILPTIANTEAFF; DNA: TGTGCCAGCATTCTACCGACAATCGCGAACACTGAAGCTTTCTTT
J: TRBJ2-1; V: TRBV10-3; size: -; D: TRBD2; CDR3: CATRDKDSASGHNEQFF; DNA: TGTGCCACCAGGGATAAGGACAGCGCTAGCGGGCACAATGAGCAGTTCTTC
J: TRBJ2-5; V: TRBV18; size: -; D: TRBD1; CDR3: CASSQGQRETQYF; DNA: TGTGCCAGCTCGCAGGGACAGCGGGAGACCCAGTACTTC
J: TRBJ1-6; V: TRBV19; size: -; D: -; CDR3: CASSNRNNSPLHF; DNA: TGTGCCAGTAGTAACAGGAATAATTCACCCCTCCACTTT
J: TRBJ2-1; V: TRBV30; size: -; D: -; CDR3: CAGRRGTNEQFF; DNA: TGTGCCGGACGCAGGGGAACGAATGAGCAGTTCTTC
J: TRBJ2-5; V: TRBV7-9; size: -; D: TRBD2; CDR3: CASSFTSVETQYF; DNA: TGTGCCAGCAGCTTCACTAGCGTTGAGACCCAGTACTTC
J: TRBJ2-6; V: TRBV19; size: few; D: -; CDR3: CASRGLTGANVLTF; DNA: TGTGCCAGTAGGGGCCTCACTGGGGCCAACGTCCTGACTTTC